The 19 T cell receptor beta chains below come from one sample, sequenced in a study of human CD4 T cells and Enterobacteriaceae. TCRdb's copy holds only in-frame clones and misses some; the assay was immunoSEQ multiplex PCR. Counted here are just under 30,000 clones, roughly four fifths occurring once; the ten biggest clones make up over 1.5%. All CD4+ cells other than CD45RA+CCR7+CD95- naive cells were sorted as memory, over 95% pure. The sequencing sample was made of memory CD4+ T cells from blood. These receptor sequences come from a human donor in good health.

CDR3 in amino acids: CASSLGGLADGELFF. The CDR3 DNA sequence: TGTGCCAGCAGCTTGGGAGGACTAGCAGACGGGGAGCTGTTTTTT. This chain connects TRBV5-4 to TRBJ2-2, with TRBD2 matching 8 bases. The CDR3 has 15 amino acids. The J segment lost 7 bases and the V segment lost 0 bases, leaving 5 bases of the junction unmatched. Germline V lookup: CDR1 SGHNT, CDR2 YYREEE (reference sequence).

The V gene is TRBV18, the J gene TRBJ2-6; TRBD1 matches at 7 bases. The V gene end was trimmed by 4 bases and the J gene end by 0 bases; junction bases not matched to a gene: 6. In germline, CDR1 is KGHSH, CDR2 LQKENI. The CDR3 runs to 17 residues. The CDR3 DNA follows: TGTGCCAGCTCACGCCTCGGGACAGCCTCTGGGGCCAACGTCCTGACTTTC. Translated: CASSRLGTASGANVLTF.

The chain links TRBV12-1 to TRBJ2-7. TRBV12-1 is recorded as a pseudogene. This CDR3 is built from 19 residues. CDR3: CASSPSGRTNSPLLYEQYF. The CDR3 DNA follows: TGTGCCAGCAGCCCCTCGGGACGCACCAACTCCCCACTCCTCTACGAGCAGTACTTC.

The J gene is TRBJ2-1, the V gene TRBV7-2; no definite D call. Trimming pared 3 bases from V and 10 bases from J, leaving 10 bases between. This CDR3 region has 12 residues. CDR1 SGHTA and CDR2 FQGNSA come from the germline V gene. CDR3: CASSFRPDEQFF. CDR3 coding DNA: TGTGCCAGCAGCTTCCGACCAGACGAGCAGTTCTTC.

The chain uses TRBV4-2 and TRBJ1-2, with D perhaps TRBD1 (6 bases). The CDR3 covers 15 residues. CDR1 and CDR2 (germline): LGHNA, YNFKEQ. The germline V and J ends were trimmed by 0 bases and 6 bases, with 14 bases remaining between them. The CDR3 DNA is TGTGCCAGCAGCCAAGAGATTTGGACAGACAATGGCTACACCTTC. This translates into CASSQEIWTDNGYTF.

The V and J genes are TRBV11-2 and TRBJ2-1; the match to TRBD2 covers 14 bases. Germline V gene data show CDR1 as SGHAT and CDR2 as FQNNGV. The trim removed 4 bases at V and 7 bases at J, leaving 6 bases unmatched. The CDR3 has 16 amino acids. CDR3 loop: CASSSLTSGRGNEQFF. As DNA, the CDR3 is TGTGCCAGCAGCTCCTTGACTAGCGGGAGGGGAAATGAGCAGTTCTTC.

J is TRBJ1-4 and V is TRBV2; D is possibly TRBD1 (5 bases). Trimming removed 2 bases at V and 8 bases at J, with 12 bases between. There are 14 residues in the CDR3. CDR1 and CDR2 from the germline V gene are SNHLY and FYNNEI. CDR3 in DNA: TGTGCCAGCAGTGAACGAACAGGCGGAGAAAAACTGTTTTTT. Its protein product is CASSERTGGEKLFF.

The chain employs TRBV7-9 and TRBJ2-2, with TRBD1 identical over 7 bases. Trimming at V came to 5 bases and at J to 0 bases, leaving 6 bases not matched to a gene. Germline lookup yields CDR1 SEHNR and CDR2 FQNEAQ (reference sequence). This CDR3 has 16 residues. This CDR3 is CASSPGQVANTGELFF. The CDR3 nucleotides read TGTGCCAGCAGCCCAGGACAGGTCGCGAACACCGGGGAGCTGTTTTTT.

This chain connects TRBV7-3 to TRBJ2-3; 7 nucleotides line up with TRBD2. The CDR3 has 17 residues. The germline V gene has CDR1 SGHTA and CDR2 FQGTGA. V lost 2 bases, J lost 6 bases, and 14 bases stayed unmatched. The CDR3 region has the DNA TGTGCCAGCAGCTTAGTCGGTCCGTCTAGCGGATCGGATACGCAGTATTTT. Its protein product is CASSLVGPSSGSDTQYF. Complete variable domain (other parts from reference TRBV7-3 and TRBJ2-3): GAGVSQTPSNKVTEKGKYVELRCDPISGHTALYWYRQSLGQGPEFLIYFQGTGAADDSGLPNDRFFAVRPEGSVSTLKIQRTERGDSAVYLCASSLVGPSSGSDTQYFGPGTRLTVL.

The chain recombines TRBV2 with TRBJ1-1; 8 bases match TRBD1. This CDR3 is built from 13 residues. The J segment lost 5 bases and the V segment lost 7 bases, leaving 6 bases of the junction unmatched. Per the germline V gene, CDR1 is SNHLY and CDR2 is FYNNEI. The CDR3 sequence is CASTGQGRTEAFF. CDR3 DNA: TGTGCCAGCACCGGACAGGGTAGGACTGAAGCTTTCTTT.

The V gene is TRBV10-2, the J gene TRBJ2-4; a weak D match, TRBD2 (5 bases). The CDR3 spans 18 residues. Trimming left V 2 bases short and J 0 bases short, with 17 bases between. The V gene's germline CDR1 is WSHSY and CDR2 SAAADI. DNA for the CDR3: TGCGCCAGCAGTGAGAGGTACAGCGGAGATTTAGCCAAAAACATTCAGTACTTC. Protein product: CASSERYSGDLAKNIQYF.

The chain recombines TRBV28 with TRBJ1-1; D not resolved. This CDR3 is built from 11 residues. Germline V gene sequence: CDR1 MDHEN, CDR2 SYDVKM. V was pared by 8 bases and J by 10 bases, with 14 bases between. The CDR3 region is CASYSKVGAFF. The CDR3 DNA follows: TGTGCCAGCTACTCTAAGGTCGGAGCTTTCTTT.

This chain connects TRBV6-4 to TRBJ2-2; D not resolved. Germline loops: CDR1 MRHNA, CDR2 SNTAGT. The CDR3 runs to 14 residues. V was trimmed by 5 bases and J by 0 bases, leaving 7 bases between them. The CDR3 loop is CASSSQANTGELFF. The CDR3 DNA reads TGTGCCAGCAGTAGTCAGGCGAACACCGGGGAGCTGTTTTTT.

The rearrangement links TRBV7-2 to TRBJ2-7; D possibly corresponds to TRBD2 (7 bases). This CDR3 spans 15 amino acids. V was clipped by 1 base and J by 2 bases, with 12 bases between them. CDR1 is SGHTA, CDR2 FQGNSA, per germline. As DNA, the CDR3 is TGTGCCAGCAGCTTAGGCGGAGGGGGGGCCTACGAGCAGTACTTC. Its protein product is CASSLGGGGAYEQYF.

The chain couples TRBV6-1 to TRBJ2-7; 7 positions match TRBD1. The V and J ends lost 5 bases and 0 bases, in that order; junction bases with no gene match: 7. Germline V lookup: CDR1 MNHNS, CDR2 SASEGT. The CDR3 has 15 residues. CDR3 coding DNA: TGTGCCAGCAGTCGACCCGACAGGGACTCCTACGAGCAGTACTTC. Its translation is CASSRPDRDSYEQYF.

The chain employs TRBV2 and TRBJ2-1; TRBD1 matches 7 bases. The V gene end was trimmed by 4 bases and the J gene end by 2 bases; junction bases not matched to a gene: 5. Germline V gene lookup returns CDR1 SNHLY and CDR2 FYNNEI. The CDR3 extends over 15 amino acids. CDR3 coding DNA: TGTGCCAGCAGTGCGGGACAGAGAACCTACAATGAGCAGTTCTTC. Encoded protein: CASSAGQRTYNEQFF.

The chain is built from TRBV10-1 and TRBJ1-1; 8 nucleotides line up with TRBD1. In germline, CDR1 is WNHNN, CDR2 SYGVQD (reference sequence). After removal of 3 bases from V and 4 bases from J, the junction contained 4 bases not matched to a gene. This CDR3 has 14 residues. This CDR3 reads CASSDTGGGTEAFF. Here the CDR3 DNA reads TGCGCCAGCAGTGATACAGGGGGAGGCACTGAAGCTTTCTTT.

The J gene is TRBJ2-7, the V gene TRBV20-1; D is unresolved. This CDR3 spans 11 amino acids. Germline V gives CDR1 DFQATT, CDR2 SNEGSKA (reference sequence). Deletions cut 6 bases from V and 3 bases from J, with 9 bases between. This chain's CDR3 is CSAKANYEQYF. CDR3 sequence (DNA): TGCAGTGCCAAAGCAAACTACGAGCAGTACTTC.

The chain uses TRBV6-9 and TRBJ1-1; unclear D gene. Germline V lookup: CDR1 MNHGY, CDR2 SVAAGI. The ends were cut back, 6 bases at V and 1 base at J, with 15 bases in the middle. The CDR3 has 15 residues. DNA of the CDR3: TGTGCCAGCAGCATCTTCATAGAGGCGAACACTGAAGCTTTCTTT. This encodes CASSIFIEANTEAFF.